The clone carrying this T cell receptor beta chain was seen a few times. One junction end disagrees with the germline gene, perhaps due to a read error. The record originates from a study of CD4 and CD8 cells across lung adenocarcinoma regions. The germline CDR1 and CDR2 sequences are MNHEY and SVGAGI. This CDR3 is built from 18 residues. TCRdb redid the calling of the PCR reads with MiXCR, one entry per CDR3 protein. The data contain over 15,000 distinct CDR3 sequences, 45% to 55% of them singletons. Localized lung adenocarcinoma, a non-small cell lung cancer, affected the donors. J is TRBJ2-3 and V is TRBV6-5, with 9 bases matching TRBD2. The sequenced material came from CD4+ T cells from the margin of a lung tumor. The receptor was derived from a male donor with lung adenocarcinoma. The CD4 and CD8 labels of this study may be unreliable. This chain's CDR3 is CASSSPGLQTSGKDIQYF. Written as DNA, the CDR3 is TGTGCCAGCAGTTCCCCCGGACTCCAGACTAGCGGTAAAGATATTCAGTACTTT.